These 5 T cell receptor beta chains share one sample of origin, sequenced in a study of T cell changes during pregnancy in multiple sclerosis. Clones were read by immunoSEQ multiplex PCR, and TCRdb kept only the in-frame ones, dropping some. The sample has about 130,000 clones, about 95% seen once; the top ten hold about 0.45%. Sequences were derived from peripheral blood, sampled after pregnancy. The receptors come from a female donor with multiple sclerosis, enrolled in a pregnancy study.

The J gene is TRBJ2-3, the V gene TRBV5-4; 8 bases are shared with TRBD2. The germline V gene encodes CDR1 SGHNT and CDR2 YYREEE (reference sequence). Trimming at V came to 4 bases and at J to 4 bases, leaving 8 bases not matched to a gene. The CDR3 consists of 15 residues. The chain's CDR3 is CASSTPGLVSDTQYF. CDR3 DNA: TGTGCCAGCAGCACACCGGGACTAGTCTCAGATACGCAGTATTTT.

This chain uses TRBV6-6 with TRBJ2-1; TRBD2 might be the D (6 bases). CDR1 is MNHNY, CDR2 SVGAGI, per germline (reference sequence). V shed 6 bases and J shed 2 bases, with 11 bases lying between them. This CDR3 comprises 14 residues. CDR3 bases: TGTGCCAGCAGATCACCGGGGGCCTACAATGAGCAGTTCTTC. Residues: CASRSPGAYNEQFF.

This chain uses TRBV28 with TRBJ2-1; TRBD1 matches at 7 bases. Unmatched junction bases numbered 20, after V lost 6 bases and J lost 0 bases. The CDR3 contains 20 residues. Germline assignment: CDR1 MDHEN and CDR2 SYDVKM. The DNA for the CDR3 is TGTGCCAGCAGGCATCCCACCGGGACAGCCCTAGGGAGCTCCTACAATGAGCAGTTCTTC. Residues: CASRHPTGTALGSSYNEQFF.

The sample holds one count of this clone. The V and J genes are TRBV10-2 and TRBJ2-3; D is unclear. The CDR3 has 12 amino acids. The V gene lost 3 bases and the J gene lost 1 base, with 2 bases spanning the gap. CDR1 WSHSY and CDR2 SAAADI come from the germline V gene. CDR3 residues: CASSDGTDTQYF. Written as DNA, the CDR3 is TGCGCCAGCAGTGACGGCACAGATACGCAGTATTTT.

V gene TRBV18 combines with J gene TRBJ2-7; no clear D gene. The CDR3 has 13 residues. Germline CDR1 and CDR2: KGHSH and LQKENI. V lost 0 bases, J lost 5 bases, and 8 bases lay in between. The CDR3 DNA follows: TGTGCCAGCTCACCACCGTCCCGGGACGAGCAGTACTTC. It encodes CASSPPSRDEQYF.